There are many counts of the clone carrying this T cell receptor beta chain. This specimen belongs to a study of T cells in Graves' hyperthyroidism and ophthalmopathy. Amplification yielded TCR beta CDR3 regions, with RNA transcripts as the source. HTBI primers were used for first-round RT-PCR of the TCR CDR3. TCRdb recomputed calls from the multiplex PCR reads with MiXCR, one row per CDR3 protein. Of about 610,000 distinct CDR3 sequences listed, about 14% are singletons. The CDR3 has 14 residues. In germline, CDR1 is SGHTA, CDR2 FQGNSA. After removal of 2 bases from V and 6 bases from J, the junction contained 6 bases not matched to a gene.

The receptor was derived from a woman aged 40 to 50 with Graves' ophthalmopathy. V gene TRBV7-2 combines with J gene TRBJ2-7, with 8 bases identical to TRBD2. Sequencing input: blood. CDR3 nucleotides: TGTGCCAGCAGCTTATTCGGGAGGGCCACCGAGCAGTACTTC. This gives the protein CASSLFGRATEQYF.